These 30 T cell receptor beta chains originate from one sample sequenced in a study of T cells in localized non-small cell lung cancer. The protocol was immunoSEQ multiplex PCR, while the TCRdb copy is restricted to in-frame clones and leaves out a portion. The sample carries tens of thousands of clones, 80% recorded once. The specimen comprised PBMCs, sampled before any cancer treatment. The receptor source for this set is a man between 35 and 75 years old with stage II squamous cell lung carcinoma.

V and J are TRBV10-2 and TRBJ2-7, with 9 bases identical to TRBD1. Trimming removed 6 bases from V and 5 bases from J; junction bases left unmatched: 14. From germline, CDR1 is WSHSY and CDR2 SAAADI. The CDR3 totals 16 residues. CDR3 DNA sequence: TGCGCCAGCAGGTCCCGTCCTGGGACAGGGTACGACGAGCAGTACTTC. This translates into CASRSRPGTGYDEQYF.

This clone has just a few counts. J is TRBJ2-7 and V is TRBV30; a weak D match, TRBD2 (7 bases). Germline V gene sequence: CDR1 GTSNPN, CDR2 SVGIG (reference sequence). V gave up 4 bases and J gave up 5 bases, with 21 bases separating them. This CDR3 has 15 amino acids. CDR3 nucleotides: TGTGCCTGGAACCGAGGGATGCGGGGGCAGAACGAGCAGTACTTC. This gives the protein CAWNRGMRGQNEQYF.

This clone appeared a few times. The V and J genes are TRBV7-9 and TRBJ1-2; possible D gene TRBD1, 6 bases. Germline-derived CDR1 and CDR2 are SEHNR and FQNEAQ (reference sequence). V shed 0 bases and J shed 7 bases, with 18 bases lying between them. The CDR3 has 16 residues. The CDR3 is CASSLAGNRASVGYTF. DNA of the CDR3: TGTGCCAGCAGCTTAGCAGGGAACAGGGCTTCGGTTGGCTACACCTTC. Drawing the rest from reference TRBV7-9 and TRBJ1-2, the complete variable domain is DTGVSQNPRHKITKRGQNVTFRCDPISEHNRLYWYRQTLGQGPEFLTYFQNEAQLEKSRLLSDRFSAERPKGSFSTLEIQRTEQGDSAMYLCASSLAGNRASVGYTFGSGTRLTVV.

The chain employs TRBV28 and TRBJ2-7; D is ambiguous. V was shortened by 3 bases and J by 6 bases, with 12 bases between the two germline ends. Germline loops: CDR1 MDHEN, CDR2 SYDVKM. This CDR3 comprises 13 residues. The CDR3 sequence is CASSFPSGPEQYF. The CDR3, as DNA: TGTGCCAGCAGTTTCCCCTCGGGCCCCGAGCAGTACTTC.

The chain has TRBV6-1 and TRBJ1-2, with TRBD1 matching 11 bases. From germline, CDR1 is MNHNS and CDR2 SASEGT. CDR3 length equals 14 residues. Trimming took 3 bases from V and 8 from J; bases not matched to a gene: 5. The chain's CDR3 is CASSESGQGVGYTF. The DNA for the CDR3 is TGTGCCAGCAGTGAGTCGGGACAGGGGGTCGGCTACACCTTC.

The chain has TRBV7-9 and TRBJ1-3, with D perhaps TRBD1 (5 bases). Germline V gives CDR1 SEHNR, CDR2 FQNEAQ (reference sequence). The V and J ends lost 0 bases and 4 bases respectively, with 13 bases between them. The CDR3 covers 16 residues. The CDR3 nucleotides read TGTGCCAGCAGCTTAGCGCAGGGTCTGCGGGGAAACACCATATATTTT. This translates into CASSLAQGLRGNTIYF. The full variable domain, completed using reference TRBV7-9 and TRBJ1-3, is DTGVSQNPRHKITKRGQNVTFRCDPISEHNRLYWYRQTLGQGPEFLTYFQNEAQLEKSRLLSDRFSAERPKGSFSTLEIQRTEQGDSAMYLCASSLAQGLRGNTIYFGEGSWLTVV.

This clone was seen once. The chain employs TRBV4-2 and TRBJ1-5; 9 bases map to TRBD1. This CDR3 comprises 19 residues. Per the germline V gene, CDR1 is LGHNA and CDR2 is YNFKEQ. V shed 3 bases, J shed 0 bases, and the junction held 12 bases outside the gene matches. The CDR3 DNA is TGTGCCAGCAGCCAGGATCGATCCGGGACAGGGTATAGCAATCAGCCCCAGCATTTT. This encodes CASSQDRSGTGYSNQPQHF.

This sequence joins TRBV28 and TRBJ1-5, with D maybe TRBD1 (5 bases). Germline V gene data show CDR1 as MDHEN and CDR2 as SYDVKM. The CDR3 loop spans 13 amino acids. The V end lost 10 bases, the J end lost 7 bases, and 17 bases lay between the germline ends. In DNA, the CDR3 is TGTGCCACCCAAACTAGGGGTGGGCAGCCCCAGCATTTT. As protein: CATQTRGGQPQHF.

This chain uses TRBV7-9 with TRBJ1-2; tentative D call: TRBD1 (6 bases). The ends were cut back, 0 bases at V and 7 bases at J, with 12 bases in the middle. The CDR3 is 14 residues long. Germline values: CDR1 SEHNR, CDR2 FQNEAQ (reference sequence). Here the CDR3 reads CASSLAGGGRGYTF. CDR3 DNA: TGTGCCAGCAGCTTAGCTGGAGGGGGTCGTGGCTACACCTTC.

In nucleotides, the CDR3 is TGTGCCAGCAGTGAAGGGGCCGGGACAGGGAGTGGCTACACCTTC. This translates into CASSEGAGTGSGYTF. The rearrangement uses TRBV6-1 and TRBJ1-2, with TRBD1 identical over 9 bases. V lost 1 base to trimming and J lost 7 bases; unmatched junction nucleotides: 7. This CDR3 spans 15 amino acids. Germline V gene lookup returns CDR1 MNHNS and CDR2 SASEGT.

The chain links TRBV6-5 to TRBJ2-1; 10 bases align to TRBD2. The CDR3 has 14 residues. With 6 bases clipped from V and 15 bases from J, the junction kept 14 bases outside the gene matches. Germline lookup yields CDR1 MNHEY and CDR2 SVGAGI. The CDR3 loop is CASSPTQLAGNRFF. The CDR3 DNA reads TGTGCCAGCAGCCCAACCCAACTAGCGGGAAACCGGTTCTTC.

In nucleotides, the CDR3 is TGTGCCACCAGCAGAGTACAGGTGGGGGACGAGCAGTACTTC. Its protein is CATSRVQVGDEQYF. The chain links TRBV15 to TRBJ2-7; D is perhaps TRBD1 or TRBD2 (5 bases each). V lost 1 base and J lost 5, with 12 bases in between. The germline V gene has CDR1 LNHNV and CDR2 YYDKDF (reference sequence). The CDR3 consists of 14 residues.

The chain recombines TRBV28 with TRBJ2-1, with D maybe TRBD2 (6 bases). CDR3 size: 13 residues. CDR1 is MDHEN and CDR2 is SYDVKM in the germline V gene. The V end lost 2 bases, the J end lost 9 bases, and 11 bases lay between the germline ends. The CDR3 protein is CASSLGLGGEQFF. The CDR3, as DNA: TGTGCCAGCAGTTTAGGCCTCGGGGGTGAGCAGTTCTTC.

The chain carries TRBV4-1 and TRBJ1-5; D not resolved. Germline assignment: CDR1 MGHRA and CDR2 YSYEKL. The CDR3 consists of 12 residues. V gave up 2 bases and J gave up 5 bases, with 4 bases separating them. CDR3 residues: CASSQPYQPQHF. The CDR3 DNA reads TGCGCCAGCAGCCAACCATATCAGCCCCAGCATTTT.

The chain joins TRBV15 to TRBJ1-1; no clear D. Looked up from germline, CDR1 is LNHNV and CDR2 is YYDKDF (reference sequence). This CDR3 has 14 residues. Trimming removed 0 bases from V and 5 bases from J, with 10 bases in between. The CDR3: CATSREFGGTEAFF. The CDR3 bases are TGTGCCACCAGCAGAGAGTTCGGAGGGACTGAAGCTTTCTTT.

This clone was observed a handful of times. The chain uses TRBV2 and TRBJ1-5, with D hard to call. This CDR3 contains 16 residues. Germline V gene lookup returns CDR1 SNHLY and CDR2 FYNNEI. The V end lost 5 bases, the J end lost 0 bases, and 14 bases lay between the germline ends. CDR3 nucleotides: TGTGCCAGCAGTTCGAAAGGTTATTATAGCAATCAGCCCCAGCATTTT. It yields the protein CASSSKGYYSNQPQHF.

The V gene is TRBV27, the J gene TRBJ1-3; 8 nucleotides agree with TRBD1. Germline CDR1 MNHEY, CDR2 SMNVEV (reference sequence). The CDR3 is made up of 15 amino acids. Germline trimming cut 6 bases from V and 2 bases from J; bases unmatched to any gene: 6. DNA for the CDR3: TGTGCCAGCAGCCCCGGGACAGGACCTGGAAACACCATATATTTT. This encodes CASSPGTGPGNTIYF.

The rearrangement links TRBV28 to TRBJ1-4; D remains unclear. CDR1 MDHEN and CDR2 SYDVKM come from the germline V gene. The V end was cut by 6 bases, the J end by 0 bases, with 5 bases between. The CDR3 has 13 amino acids. The CDR3 DNA reads as TGTGCCAGCAGCGCCACAACTAATGAAAAACTGTTTTTT. Its translation: CASSATTNEKLFF.

This chain joins TRBV19 and TRBJ2-5, with D perhaps matching TRBD1 (6 bases). V was pared by 0 bases and J by 2 bases, with 10 bases between. This CDR3 has 15 residues. From germline, CDR1 is LNHDA and CDR2 SQIVND (reference sequence). CDR3 protein: CASSIDLTGQETQYF. In DNA, the CDR3 is TGTGCCAGTAGTATAGATCTAACAGGGCAAGAGACCCAGTACTTC.

The chain couples TRBV11-2 to TRBJ2-7, with TRBD2 identical over 7 bases. J lost 3 bases, V lost 2 bases, and 4 bases had no gene match. CDR3 size: 14 residues. Germline CDR1 SGHAT, CDR2 FQNNGV. This CDR3 reads CASSLSPSGYEQYF. For the CDR3, the DNA is TGTGCCAGCAGCTTATCACCTAGCGGCTACGAGCAGTACTTC. The variable domain in full, completed from reference TRBV11-2 and TRBJ2-7, reads EAGVAQSPRYKIIEKRQSVAFWCNPISGHATLYWYQQILGQGPKLLIQFQNNGVVDDSQLPKDRFSAERLKGVDSTLKIQPAKLEDSAVYLCASSLSPSGYEQYFGPGTRLTVT.

The chain is built from TRBV11-2 and TRBJ1-5, with D maybe TRBD1 (6 bases). Trimming pared 1 base from V and 6 bases from J, leaving 7 bases between. The CDR3 is 13 amino acids. Germline V gene sequence: CDR1 SGHAT, CDR2 FQNNGV. Here the CDR3 DNA reads TGTGCCAGCAGCTTAGGAGGGGGTCAGCCCCAGCATTTT. Its translation is CASSLGGGQPQHF.

This clone was seen a single time. The genes are TRBV7-9 and TRBJ2-1; 7 bases are a match to TRBD2. In germline, CDR1 is SEHNR, CDR2 FQNEAQ (reference sequence). The V and J ends lost 5 bases and 4 bases, in that order; junction bases with no gene match: 8. The CDR3 covers 15 residues. The CDR3 DNA reads TGTGCCAGCAGCCCCTGGGGGGAGGGTTACAATGAGCAGTTCTTC. As protein: CASSPWGEGYNEQFF.

The chain employs TRBV2 and TRBJ2-2; the D gene could be TRBD1 or TRBD2 (6 bases each). V was shortened by 7 bases and J by 0 bases, with 9 bases between the two germline ends. The CDR3 consists of 14 residues. Germline CDR1 reads SNHLY; CDR2 reads FYNNEI. CDR3 residues: CASKGGTNTGELFF. The CDR3 nucleotides are TGTGCCAGCAAGGGGGGAACGAACACCGGGGAGCTGTTTTTT.

CDR3 amino acids: CASVNSRSGSPLHF. CDR3 bases: TGTGCCTCAGTAAATAGCCGTTCCGGGTCACCCCTCCACTTT. This chain links TRBV19 with TRBJ1-6; D uncertain. The V gene lost 11 bases and the J gene lost 10 bases, with 21 bases spanning the gap. CDR3 length equals 14 residues. CDR1 is LNHDA, CDR2 SQIVND, per germline (reference sequence). Full variable domain (rest looked up from reference TRBV19 and TRBJ1-6): DGGITQSPKYLFRKEGQNVTLSCEQNLNHDAMYWYRQDPGQGLRLIYYSQIVNDFQKGDIAEGYSVSREKKESFPLTVTSAQKNPTAFYLCASVNSRSGSPLHFGNGTRLTVT.

This clone occurred once. One junction end does not reproduce the germline sequence, and a read error may be involved. The chain uses TRBV7-3 and TRBJ1-1; D not resolved. The CDR3 covers 13 residues. Germline V gives CDR1 SGHTA, CDR2 FQGTGA. This CDR3 reads CASSQDRNTEAFF. The CDR3 DNA follows: TGCGCCAGCAGCCAAGATCGGAACACTGAAGCTTTCTTT.

This sequence joins TRBV18 and TRBJ1-1; D is unclear. This CDR3 contains 13 residues. Germline CDR1 and CDR2: KGHSH and LQKENI. Deletions cut 3 bases from V and 1 base from J, with 6 bases between. The CDR3 coding sequence is TGTGCCAGCTCACCTGACTCGAACACTGAAGCTTTCTTT. The encoded protein is CASSPDSNTEAFF.

The chain recombines TRBV5-1 with TRBJ2-2; 7 positions agree with TRBD1. J was trimmed by 4 bases and V by 3 bases; bases with no gene match: 0. Germline CDR1 SGHRS, CDR2 YFSETQ. The CDR3 is 13 residues long. CDR3 protein: CASSWDSTGELFF. The CDR3 DNA reads as TGCGCCAGCAGCTGGGACAGCACCGGGGAGCTGTTTTTT.

The chain carries TRBV7-9 and TRBJ1-2; D not certain. Trimming stripped 5 bases from V and 4 bases from J, with 14 bases between. The CDR3 sequence is 14 residues long. The germline V gene encodes CDR1 SEHNR and CDR2 FQNEAQ (reference sequence). CDR3 loop: CASSEDHPFYGYTF. The CDR3 region has the DNA TGTGCCAGCAGCGAGGACCACCCTTTCTATGGCTACACCTTC.

This chain joins TRBV2 and TRBJ2-7; 10 bases line up with TRBD1. CDR3 size: 15 residues. Per germline, CDR1 SNHLY and CDR2 FYNNEI. After removal of 5 bases from V and 3 bases from J, the junction contained 7 bases not matched to a gene. The CDR3 bases are TGTGCCAGCAGTTCAGCCGGGACAGGGGTCTACGAGCAGTACTTC. Translating it yields CASSSAGTGVYEQYF.

V and J are TRBV27 and TRBJ1-6; D gene unclear. Between the trimmed V and J ends, which lost 3 bases and 7 bases, there was a span of 13 bases. Germline V gene sequence: CDR1 MNHEY, CDR2 SMNVEV (reference sequence). The CDR3 has 15 residues. This CDR3 reads CASSFGQAGNSPLHF. DNA for the CDR3: TGTGCCAGCAGTTTCGGGCAGGCGGGGAATTCACCCCTCCACTTT.